This TCR beta chain stems from a study of OX40 agonist ivuxolimab in advanced cancers. The wider study: In this cohort, patients received ivuxolimab, an agonistic anti-OX40 (CD134) antibody. Eligibility rules accepted prior anti-PD-1, anti-PD-L1 or anti-CTLA-4 therapy, and around 43% had some.

The table came from immunoSEQ multiplex PCR; TCRdb's copy has only in-frame clones and leaves some out. The table records over 75,000 clones, about 94% of them present only once. The CDR3 is 16 amino acids. Trimming left V 3 bases short and J 0 bases short, with 9 bases between. Germline CDR1 KGHSH, CDR2 LQKENI. Study-level findings and limits: The CD4+ and CD8+ T cells in the blood had expanded clonally by week 6 at 0.1 to 3.0 mg/kg.

On this clone itself: Its target is not known.

This receptor was taken from an adult with an advanced solid tumor such as melanoma, head and neck, liver or kidney cancer. The specimen was CD4+ or CD8+ T cells sorted from blood, collected in a trial of the OX40 agonist ivuxolimab. The chain employs TRBV18 and TRBJ2-6; tentative D call: TRBD1 (5 bases). Here the CDR3 reads CASSPGQGSGANVLTF. The DNA for the CDR3 is TGTGCCAGCTCACCGGGGCAGGGCTCTGGGGCCAACGTCCTGACTTTC.